Shown below are 18 T cell receptor beta chains from a single sample sequenced in a study of B cell selection in AIRE deficiency (dated by TCRdb to 2018 to 2020). Regulatory T cells were sorted as cells that were CD4+CD25hiCD127low/negative. The library relied on the immunoSEQ multiplex PCR assay. As stored in TCRdb, this immuneACCESS dataset retains in-frame rearrangements with V and J assigned. A fraction of the clones does not appear; measured against another copy, unresolved V genes explain less than half of the discrepancy, and the remainder lacks a known reason. This sample has some 3,000 clones in its table, and 78% of those were observed once. The leading ten clones occupy 3% to 3.5% of the sample. Sequenced: Tregs sorted from PBMCs. The receptors here all came from a human donor with AIRE deficiency.

This clone has only a few counts. The chain employs TRBV28 and TRBJ1-5; no clear D gene. Germline lookup yields CDR1 MDHEN and CDR2 SYDVKM. The CDR3 sequence is 16 residues long. Trimming took 5 bases from V and 2 from J, leaving 16 bases between them. CDR3: CASSLPTGFGNQPQHF. The CDR3 nucleotides read TGTGCCAGCAGTCTACCTACGGGGTTCGGCAATCAGCCCCAGCATTTT. Based on the CDR3 plus reference TRBV28 and TRBJ1-5, the full variable domain is DVKVTQSSRYLVKRTGEKVFLECVQDMDHENMFWYRQDPGLGLRLIYFSYDVKMKEKGDIPEGYSVSREKKERFSLILESASTNQTSMYLCASSLPTGFGNQPQHFGDGTRLSIL.

The gene calls are TRBV15 and TRBJ2-7; D is unclear. Trimming left V 0 bases short and J 3 bases short, with 9 bases between. This CDR3 spans 14 amino acids. Germline CDR1 is LNHNV and CDR2 is YYDKDF (reference sequence). CDR3 sequence: CATSRDRVSYEQYF. CDR3 in DNA: TGTGCCACCAGCAGAGATCGGGTTAGCTACGAGCAGTACTTC. The whole variable domain, filled in from reference TRBV15 and TRBJ2-7, reads DAMVIQNPRYQVTQFGKPVTLSCSQTLNHNVMYWYQQKSSQAPKLLFHYYDKDFNNEADTPDNFQSRRPNTSFCFLDIRSPGLGDTAMYLCATSRDRVSYEQYFGPGTRLTVT.

The CDR3 sequence: CASTESTDTQYF. CDR3 bases: TGTGCCAGCACCGAGTCCACAGATACGCAGTATTTT. This chain joins TRBV7-2 and TRBJ2-3; D unresolved. Deletions cut 7 bases from V and 2 bases from J, with 7 bases between. The germline V gene encodes CDR1 SGHTA and CDR2 FQGNSA. This CDR3 contains 12 residues.

The chain recombines TRBV29-1 with TRBJ1-4, with D maybe TRBD1 (6 bases). CDR3 length: 13 residues. With 6 bases removed from V and 7 bases from J, the gap between germline ends came to 15 bases. Germline V gives CDR1 SQVTM, CDR2 ANQGSEA. CDR3 region: CSVGGLGGEKLFF. The DNA of the CDR3 is TGCAGCGTGGGGGGATTAGGGGGTGAAAAACTGTTTTTT. Supplemented by reference TRBV29-1 and TRBJ1-4, the full variable domain reads SAVISQKPSRDICQRGTSLTIQCQVDSQVTMMFWYRQQPGQSLTLIATANQGSEATYESGFVIDKFPISRPNLTFSTLTVSNMSPEDSSIYLCSVGGLGGEKLFFGSGTQLSVL.

This chain links TRBV19 with TRBJ1-5; D call uncertain. V shed 7 bases and J shed 7 bases, with 11 bases lying between them. The CDR3 consists of 12 residues. CDR1 and CDR2 from the germline V gene are LNHDA and SQIVND (reference sequence). CDR3 sequence reads: CASTGYGQPQHF. The CDR3 DNA follows: TGTGCCAGTACGGGGTATGGCCAGCCCCAGCATTTT.

The chain couples TRBV4-3 to TRBJ1-2; 7 bases map to TRBD1. Losses at the gene ends were 0 bases for V and 8 bases for J; bases not matched to a gene: 3. Germline loops: CDR1 LGHNA, CDR2 YSLEER. The CDR3 runs to 13 residues. Here the CDR3 reads CASSQDRQGGYTF. Written as DNA, the CDR3 is TGCGCCAGCAGCCAAGATCGACAGGGAGGCTACACCTTC.

The chain uses TRBV4-3 and TRBJ2-6, with unresolved D. The CDR3 covers 15 residues. Germline V gene sequence: CDR1 LGHNA, CDR2 YSLEER. Trimming shortened V by 1 base and J by 0 bases, and 4 bases separated the two germline ends. The CDR3 region has the DNA TGCGCCAGCAGCCAAGTGGACTCTGGGGCCAACGTCCTGACTTTC. It translates to CASSQVDSGANVLTF.

In this sample, this clone turned up a few times. The V call is TRBV27, the J call TRBJ2-5, with 10 bases that match TRBD1. The J segment lost 2 bases and the V segment lost 2 bases, leaving 14 bases of the junction unmatched. The CDR3 loop spans 19 amino acids. Germline V lookup: CDR1 MNHEY, CDR2 SMNVEV (reference sequence). The CDR3 DNA sequence: TGTGCCAGCAGTTTAGGGACGGGACAGGGGAGTGGTACACAAGAGACCCAGTACTTC. Residues: CASSLGTGQGSGTQETQYF.

V is TRBV28 and J is TRBJ2-5; possible D gene TRBD2, 5 bases. The germline V gene encodes CDR1 MDHEN and CDR2 SYDVKM. The CDR3 runs 19 residues. The V end was cut by 5 bases, the J end by 4 bases, with 29 bases between. CDR3 coding DNA: TGTGCCAGCAGTGGCCAGGCAAGCGGAGACGTCATAAGATCAGAGACCCAGTACTTC. Its protein is CASSGQASGDVIRSETQYF.

The V gene is TRBV5-1, the J gene TRBJ2-7, with D possibly matching TRBD2 (6 bases). Trimming took 0 bases from V and 4 from J, leaving 14 bases between them. Germline CDR1 and CDR2: SGHRS and YFSETQ. The CDR3 loop spans 15 amino acids. Here the CDR3 DNA reads TGCGCCAGCAGCTTGGAAAGCGGGCCGCCTTACGAGCAGTACTTC. This gives the protein CASSLESGPPYEQYF.

V usage is TRBV19 and J usage is TRBJ2-2; tentatively, D is TRBD2 (5 bases). Germline values: CDR1 LNHDA, CDR2 SQIVND (reference sequence). V was pared by 0 bases and J by 6 bases, with 14 bases between. There are 16 residues in the CDR3. CDR3 coding DNA: TGTGCCAGTAGTATAGAGCGGAGTCGCGGGCCCGGGGAGCTGTTTTTT. Its protein product is CASSIERSRGPGELFF.

This chain uses TRBV28 with TRBJ1-2; TRBD1 might be the D (5 bases). In germline, CDR1 is MDHEN, CDR2 SYDVKM. V was cut by 2 bases and J by 4 bases, with 17 bases left in between. CDR3 length: 16 residues. In DNA, the CDR3 is TGTGCCAGCAGTTTAGGCCATGGGACGGGAGTCTATGGCTACACCTTC. It yields the protein CASSLGHGTGVYGYTF.

The chain employs TRBV7-9 and TRBJ2-2, with a tentative D call TRBD2 (7 bases). CDR3 length equals 16 residues. Germline V gives CDR1 SEHNR, CDR2 FQNEAQ (reference sequence). Trimming removed 5 bases at V and 1 base at J, with 14 bases between. This chain's CDR3 is CASSLRGGLNTGELFF. The CDR3 coding sequence is TGTGCCAGCAGCCTGAGGGGGGGCCTGAACACCGGGGAGCTGTTTTTT.

The V call is TRBV5-6, the J call TRBJ2-7; 8 positions agree with TRBD2. Trimming cost V 1 base and J 2 bases; bases outside gene matches: 2. Germline V gene data show CDR1 as SGHDT and CDR2 as YYEEEE. The CDR3 runs to 14 residues. The CDR3: CASSLLGLAYEQYF. CDR3 nucleotide sequence: TGTGCCAGCAGCTTGTTGGGACTAGCCTACGAGCAGTACTTC.

The chain employs TRBV10-3 and TRBJ2-7, with 9 bases aligning to TRBD1. The CDR3 runs to 15 residues. Germline values: CDR1 ENHRY, CDR2 SYGVKD. The J segment lost 2 bases and the V segment lost 4 bases, leaving 6 bases of the junction unmatched. The DNA of the CDR3 is TGTGCCATCAGTGGTCGGACAGGGGAGGCCTACGAGCAGTACTTC. Translating it yields CAISGRTGEAYEQYF.

V gene TRBV2 combines with J gene TRBJ1-4; D unclear. Deletions cut 5 bases from V and 4 bases from J, with 14 bases between. Germline CDR1 and CDR2: SNHLY and FYNNEI. The CDR3 contains 15 residues. CDR3 sequence: CASSPFSGVNEKLFF. The CDR3 DNA sequence: TGTGCCAGCAGTCCCTTTTCGGGAGTTAATGAAAAACTGTTTTTT.

The V and J genes are TRBV11-3 and TRBJ2-1; a possible D gene is TRBD2 (5 bases). The V gene's germline CDR1 is SGHNT and CDR2 YENEEA. Trimming took off 1 base at V and 1 base at J, with 5 bases between the two ends. This CDR3 spans 14 amino acids. Here the CDR3 reads CASSLAGSYNEQFF. The CDR3, as DNA: TGTGCCAGCAGCTTAGCGGGATCCTACAATGAGCAGTTCTTC. Supplemented by reference TRBV11-3 and TRBJ2-1, the full variable domain reads EAGVVQSPRYKIIEKKQPVAFWCNPISGHNTLYWYLQNLGQGPELLIRYENEEAVDDSQLPKDRFSAERLKGVDSTLKIQPAELGDSAVYLCASSLAGSYNEQFFGPGTRLTVL.

This clone was detected only a few times. This CDR3 reads CASNRGTDSPLHF. CDR3 nucleotides: TGTGCCAGTAATAGAGGGACAGATTCACCCCTCCACTTT. The genes are TRBV7-9 and TRBJ1-6, with TRBD1 matching over 7 bases. The junction had 7 bases not matched to a gene; V was cut back by 9 bases and J by 8 bases. CDR1 SEHNR and CDR2 FQNEAQ come from the germline V gene (reference sequence). This CDR3 region has 13 residues.